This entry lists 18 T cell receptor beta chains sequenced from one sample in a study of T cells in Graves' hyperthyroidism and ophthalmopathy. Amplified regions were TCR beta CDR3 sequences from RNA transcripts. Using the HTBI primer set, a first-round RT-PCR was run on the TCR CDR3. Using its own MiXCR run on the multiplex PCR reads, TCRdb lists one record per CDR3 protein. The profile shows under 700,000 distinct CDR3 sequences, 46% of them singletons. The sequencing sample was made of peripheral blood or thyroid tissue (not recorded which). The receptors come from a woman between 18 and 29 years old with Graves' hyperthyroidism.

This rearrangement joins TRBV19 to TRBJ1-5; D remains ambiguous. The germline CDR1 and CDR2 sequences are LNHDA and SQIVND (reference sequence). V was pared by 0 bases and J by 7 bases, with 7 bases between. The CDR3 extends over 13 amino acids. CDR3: CASSIERNQPQHF. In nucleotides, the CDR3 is TGTGCCAGTAGTATAGAACGGAACCAGCCCCAGCATTTT. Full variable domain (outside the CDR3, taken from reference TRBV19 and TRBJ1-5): DGGITQSPKYLFRKEGQNVTLSCEQNLNHDAMYWYRQDPGQGLRLIYYSQIVNDFQKGDIAEGYSVSREKKESFPLTVTSAQKNPTAFYLCASSIERNQPQHFGDGTRLSIL.

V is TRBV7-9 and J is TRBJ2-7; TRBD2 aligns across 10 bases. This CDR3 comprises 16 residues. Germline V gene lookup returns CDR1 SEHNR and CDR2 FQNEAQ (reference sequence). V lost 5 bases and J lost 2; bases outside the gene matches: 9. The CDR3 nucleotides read TGTGCCAGCAGCCAACGAGCCGGGACTAGCGCCTACGAGCAGTACTTC. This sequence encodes CASSQRAGTSAYEQYF.

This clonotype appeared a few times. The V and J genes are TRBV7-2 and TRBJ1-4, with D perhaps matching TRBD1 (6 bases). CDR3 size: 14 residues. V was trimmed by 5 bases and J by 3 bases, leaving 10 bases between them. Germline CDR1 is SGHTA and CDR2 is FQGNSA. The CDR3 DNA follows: TGTGCCAGCAGCCGGGGGCGAGCTAATGAAAAACTGTTTTTT. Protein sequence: CASSRGRANEKLFF.

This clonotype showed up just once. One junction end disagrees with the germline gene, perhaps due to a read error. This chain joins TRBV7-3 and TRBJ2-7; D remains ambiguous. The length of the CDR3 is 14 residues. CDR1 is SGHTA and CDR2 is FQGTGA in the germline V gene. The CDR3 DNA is TGCGCCAGCAAGATTACTGTGGGGTCGGGCGAGCAGTACTTC. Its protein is CASKITVGSGEQYF.

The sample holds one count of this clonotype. The CDR3, as DNA: TGTGCCAGCAGCCAAGATCTTCGGGGTAATAACTATGGCTACACCTTC. It is translated as CASSQDLRGNNYGYTF. V usage is TRBV5-4 and J usage is TRBJ1-2; D gene unclear. The germline V and J ends were trimmed by 4 bases and 1 base, with 17 bases remaining between them. The CDR3 loop spans 16 amino acids. Germline V lookup: CDR1 SGHNT, CDR2 YYREEE (reference sequence). The variable domain in full, completed from reference TRBV5-4 and TRBJ1-2, reads ETGVTQSPTHLIKTRGQQVTLRCSSQSGHNTVSWYQQALGQGPQFIFQYYREEENGRGNFPPRFSGLQFPNYSSELNVNALELDDSALYLCASSQDLRGNNYGYTFGSGTRLTVV.

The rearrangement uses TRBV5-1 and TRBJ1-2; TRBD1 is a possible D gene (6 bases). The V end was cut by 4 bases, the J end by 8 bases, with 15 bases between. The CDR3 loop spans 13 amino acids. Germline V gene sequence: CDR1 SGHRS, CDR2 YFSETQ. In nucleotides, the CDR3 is TGCGCCAGCAGCCCGACGGGGGGCGAGGGCTACACCTTC. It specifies CASSPTGGEGYTF.

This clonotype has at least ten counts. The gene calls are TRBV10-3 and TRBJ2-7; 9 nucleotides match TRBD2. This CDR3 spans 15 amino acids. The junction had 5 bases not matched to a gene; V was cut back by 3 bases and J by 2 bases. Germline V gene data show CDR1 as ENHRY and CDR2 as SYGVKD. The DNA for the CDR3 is TGTGCCATCAGTGAACCGAGCGGGAGGACCTACGAGCAGTACTTC. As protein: CAISEPSGRTYEQYF.

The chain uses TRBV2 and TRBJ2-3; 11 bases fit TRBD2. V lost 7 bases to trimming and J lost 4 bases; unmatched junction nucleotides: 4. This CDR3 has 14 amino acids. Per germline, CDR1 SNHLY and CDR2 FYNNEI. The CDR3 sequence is CASTTSGRPDTQYF. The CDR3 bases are TGTGCCAGCACCACTAGCGGGAGACCAGATACGCAGTATTTT.

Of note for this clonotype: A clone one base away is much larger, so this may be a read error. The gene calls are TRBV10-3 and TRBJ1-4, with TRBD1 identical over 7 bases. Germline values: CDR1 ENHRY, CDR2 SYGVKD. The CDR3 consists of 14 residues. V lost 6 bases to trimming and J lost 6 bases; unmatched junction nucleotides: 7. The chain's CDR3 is CAIRPGTEDEKLFF. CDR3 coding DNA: TGTGCCATCAGACCCGGGACAGAGGATGAAAAACTGTTTTTT.

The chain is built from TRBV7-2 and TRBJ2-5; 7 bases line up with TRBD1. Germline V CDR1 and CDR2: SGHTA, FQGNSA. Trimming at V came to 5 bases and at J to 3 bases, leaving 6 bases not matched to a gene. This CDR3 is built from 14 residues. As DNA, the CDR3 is TGTGCCAGCAGCCAAGGGCAGGGGGAAGAGACCCAGTACTTC. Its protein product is CASSQGQGEETQYF.

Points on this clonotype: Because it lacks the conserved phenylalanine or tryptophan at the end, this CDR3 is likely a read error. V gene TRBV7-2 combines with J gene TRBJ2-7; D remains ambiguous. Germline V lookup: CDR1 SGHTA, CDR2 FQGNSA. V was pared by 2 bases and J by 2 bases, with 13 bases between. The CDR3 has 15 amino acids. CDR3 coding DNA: TGTGCCAGCAGCTTAAATCTAGTCACGACCTACGAGCAGTACCTC. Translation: CASSLNLVTTYEQYL.

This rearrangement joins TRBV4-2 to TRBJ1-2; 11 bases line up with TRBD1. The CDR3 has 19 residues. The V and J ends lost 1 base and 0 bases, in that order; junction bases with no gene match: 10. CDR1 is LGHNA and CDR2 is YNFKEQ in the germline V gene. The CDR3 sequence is CASSQVGSGQGVANYGYTF. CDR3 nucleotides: TGTGCCAGCAGCCAAGTTGGTTCGGGACAGGGGGTAGCTAACTATGGCTACACCTTC.

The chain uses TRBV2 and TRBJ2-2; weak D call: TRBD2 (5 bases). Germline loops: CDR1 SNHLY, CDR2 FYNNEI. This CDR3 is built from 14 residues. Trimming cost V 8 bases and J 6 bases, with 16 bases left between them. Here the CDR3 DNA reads TGTGCCAGCCAGGAAAGAGGGTGGTCCGGGGAGCTGTTTTTT. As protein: CASQERGWSGELFF.

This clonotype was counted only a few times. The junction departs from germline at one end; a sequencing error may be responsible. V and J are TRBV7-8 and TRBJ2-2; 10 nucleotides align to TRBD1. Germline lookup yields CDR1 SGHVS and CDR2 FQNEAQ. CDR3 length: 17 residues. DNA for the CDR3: TGCGCCAGCAGCCGACAGGGGGCTAGCGCGAACACCGGGGAGCTGTTTTTT. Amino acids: CASSRQGASANTGELFF.

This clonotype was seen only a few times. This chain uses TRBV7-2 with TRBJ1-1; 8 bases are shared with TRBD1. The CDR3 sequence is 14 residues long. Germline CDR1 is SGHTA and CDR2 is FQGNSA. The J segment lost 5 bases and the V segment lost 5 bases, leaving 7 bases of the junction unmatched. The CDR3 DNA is TGTGCCAGCAGCCGACAGGGGCGAGGAACTGAAGCTTTCTTT. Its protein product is CASSRQGRGTEAFF. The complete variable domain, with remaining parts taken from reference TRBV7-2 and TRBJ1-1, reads GAGVSQSPSNKVTEKGKDVELRCDPISGHTALYWYRQSLGQGLEFLIYFQGNSAPDKSGLPSDRFSAERTGGSVSTLTIQRTQQEDSAVYLCASSRQGRGTEAFFGQGTRLTVV.

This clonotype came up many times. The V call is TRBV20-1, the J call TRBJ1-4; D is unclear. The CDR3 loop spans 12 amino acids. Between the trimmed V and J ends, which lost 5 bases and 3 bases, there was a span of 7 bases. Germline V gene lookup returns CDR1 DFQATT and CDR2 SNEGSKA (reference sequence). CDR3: CSAQRANEKLFF. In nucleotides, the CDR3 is TGCAGTGCTCAGAGGGCTAATGAAAAACTGTTTTTT.

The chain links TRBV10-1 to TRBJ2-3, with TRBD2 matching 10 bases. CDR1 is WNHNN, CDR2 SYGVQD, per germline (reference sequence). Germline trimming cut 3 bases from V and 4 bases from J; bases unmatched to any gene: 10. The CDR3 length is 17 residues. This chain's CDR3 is CASSDSASGSRSDTQYF. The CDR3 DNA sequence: TGCGCCAGCAGTGATTCCGCTAGCGGGAGTCGGTCAGATACGCAGTATTTT.

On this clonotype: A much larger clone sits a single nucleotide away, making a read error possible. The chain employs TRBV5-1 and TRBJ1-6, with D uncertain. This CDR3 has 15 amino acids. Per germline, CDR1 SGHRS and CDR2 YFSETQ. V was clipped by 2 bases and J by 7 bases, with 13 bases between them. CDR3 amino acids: CASSFRRSRNSPLHF. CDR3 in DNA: TGCGCCAGCAGCTTCAGGCGGAGTCGGAATTCACCCCTCCACTTT. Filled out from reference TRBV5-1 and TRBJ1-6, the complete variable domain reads KAGVTQTPRYLIKTRGQQVTLSCSPISGHRSVSWYQQTPGQGLQFLFEYFSETQRNKGNFPGRFSGRQFSNSRSEMNVSTLELGDSALYLCASSFRRSRNSPLHFGNGTRLTVT.